The clone carrying this T cell receptor (beta chain) has just one count. Its specificity is unknown. Collection occurred without any documented infections or immune events in donors. Sequencing used immunoSEQ multiplex PCR; TCRdb keeps in-frame clones, though not all of them. Of around 81,000 clones in the sample, about 85% were seen once. The sample comes from a study of identifying expanded T cells in peripheral blood. Study-wide points: Over approximately two and four weeks, about 15 and 19 clones changed, versus more than 1 between replicates. Approximately two-week clone count variance significantly increased as total template count grew.

This TCR was recovered from a person aged 18 to 70 in good health. The sample comprised blood.

The DNA for the CDR3 is TGTGCCAGCAGCTTCGGGACAGATAACACCTTC. This sequence encodes CASSFGTDNTF. The rearrangement uses TRBV5-4 and TRBJ1-2; 7 bases are a match to TRBD1. The CDR3 totals 11 residues. The trim removed 2 bases at V and 12 bases at J, leaving 4 bases unmatched. Germline loops: CDR1 SGHNT, CDR2 YYREEE (reference sequence).